Listed below are T cell receptor beta chains from one sample, sequenced in a study of control samples from healthy donors and cancer patients. Only in-frame clones appear in the TCRdb table, and some are missing; sequencing was by immunoSEQ multiplex PCR. The data show 150,000 to 200,000 clones, about nine tenths seen once. Sequenced: blood. Receptor source: a woman younger than 45 in good health. Both conserved end residues are part of each CDR3. The D gene is left open where the match is weak. Expanded clones are given a class, and other clones once, few, many or no size at all.

V gene: TRBV7-2; clone size: .; J gene: TRBJ2-2; D gene: TRBD1; CDR3 DNA: TGTGCCAGCAGCTTAGACAGGGGCGGGGAGCTGTTTTTT; CDR3 protein: CASSLDRGGELFF
V gene: TRBV7-2; clone size: .; J gene: TRBJ1-2; D gene: .; CDR3 DNA: TGTGCCAGCAGTCAAGGGGGGTTCTATGGCTACACCTTC; CDR3 protein: CASSQGGFYGYTF
V gene: TRBV7-9; clone size: .; J gene: TRBJ1-4; D gene: TRBD1; CDR3 DNA: TGTGCCAGCAGCCCCGGACAGGGAAATGAAAAACTGTTTTTT; CDR3 protein: CASSPGQGNEKLFF
V gene: TRBV6-5; clone size: .; J gene: TRBJ2-4; D gene: .; CDR3 DNA: TGTGCCAGTAGCCGGGACTCAAACATTCAGTACTTC; CDR3 protein: CASSRDSNIQYF
V gene: TRBV28; clone size: .; J gene: TRBJ2-2; D gene: .; CDR3 DNA: TGTGCCAGCAGTTTACAGACCGGGGAGCTGTTTTTT; CDR3 protein: CASSLQTGELFF
V gene: TRBV5-1; clone size: .; J gene: TRBJ1-2; D gene: .; CDR3 DNA: TGCGCCAGCAGCTTGACAGACTCTAACTATGGCTACACCTTC; CDR3 protein: CASSLTDSNYGYTF
V gene: TRBV4-1; clone size: .; J gene: TRBJ1-4; D gene: .; CDR3 DNA: TGCGCCAGCAGCCAAACCGTTCGGGAGATCGAAAAACTGTTTTTT; CDR3 protein: CASSQTVREIEKLFF
V gene: TRBV19; clone size: once; J gene: TRBJ2-1; D gene: TRBD1; CDR3 DNA: TGTGCCAGTACCCCCGACAGGGGTTCCTACAATGAGCAGTTCTTC; CDR3 protein: CASTPDRGSYNEQFF
V gene: TRBV5-4; clone size: .; J gene: TRBJ1-6; D gene: TRBD1; CDR3 DNA: TGTGCCAGCAGCCCCGTACCGGGACAGGGGGATTCACCCCTCCACTTT; CDR3 protein: CASSPVPGQGDSPLHF
V gene: TRBV6-6; clone size: .; J gene: TRBJ1-4; D gene: .; CDR3 DNA: TGTGCCAGCAGCCAACAAGGGACGGGGGAAAAACTGTTTTTT; CDR3 protein: CASSQQGTGEKLFF
V gene: TRBV14; clone size: .; J gene: TRBJ2-3; D gene: TRBD2; CDR3 DNA: TGTGCCAGCAGCCAGATAGCGGGACGGACGCAGTATTTT; CDR3 protein: CASSQIAGRTQYF
V gene: TRBV4-1; clone size: .; J gene: TRBJ1-3; D gene: TRBD1; CDR3 DNA: TGCGCCAGCAGCCAACTGACAGGGAAGGGAAACACCATATATTTT; CDR3 protein: CASSQLTGKGNTIYF
V gene: TRBV6-2/TRBV6-3; clone size: .; J gene: TRBJ1-1; D gene: .; CDR3 DNA: TGTGCCAGCAGTTACGCCTCACAGGTGCCCATGAACACTGAAGCTTTCTTT; CDR3 protein: CASSYASQVPMNTEAFF
V gene: TRBV2; clone size: .; J gene: TRBJ1-6; D gene: .; CDR3 DNA: TGTGCCAGCAGTGAACGAGACACCCATAATTCACCCCTCCACTTT; CDR3 protein: CASSERDTHNSPLHF
V gene: TRBV30; clone size: few; J gene: TRBJ2-7; D gene: .; CDR3 DNA: TGTGCCTGGAGTGGAGGAAGGCCCTACGAGCAGTACTTC; CDR3 protein: CAWSGGRPYEQYF
V gene: TRBV6-2/TRBV6-3; clone size: .; J gene: TRBJ2-7; D gene: TRBD2; CDR3 DNA: TGTGCCAGCAGTTACGGACTAGCGGGAGCCTACGAGCAGTACTTC; CDR3 protein: CASSYGLAGAYEQYF
V gene: TRBV7-9; clone size: once; J gene: TRBJ1-3; D gene: TRBD1; CDR3 DNA: TGTGCCAGCAGCTTAGCGGGACAGGGTGACACCATATATTTT; CDR3 protein: CASSLAGQGDTIYF
V gene: TRBV12-3/TRBV12-4; clone size: .; J gene: TRBJ2-7; D gene: TRBD1; CDR3 DNA: TGTGCCAGCAGTCCGGGACAGGGGAGGGAGCAGTACTTC; CDR3 protein: CASSPGQGREQYF
V gene: TRBV6-4; clone size: .; J gene: TRBJ2-1; D gene: TRBD1; CDR3 DNA: TGTGCCAGCAGTGACACCGGGACAGGGGTTGGTGAGCAGTTCTTC; CDR3 protein: CASSDTGTGVGEQFF
V gene: TRBV3-1/TRBV3-2; clone size: .; J gene: TRBJ1-3; D gene: .; CDR3 DNA: TGTGCCAGCAGCCAAGTGGGGGGGTCTGGAAACACCATATATTTT; CDR3 protein: CASSQVGGSGNTIYF
V gene: TRBV13; clone size: .; J gene: TRBJ1-4; D gene: TRBD1; CDR3 DNA: TGTGCCAGCAGCAGAACAGGGGGCTCGGATGAAAAACTGTTTTTT; CDR3 protein: CASSRTGGSDEKLFF
V gene: TRBV5-4; clone size: once; J gene: TRBJ1-5; D gene: .; CDR3 DNA: TGTGCCAGCAGCTTAATACCCAGCAATCAGCCCCAGCATTTT; CDR3 protein: CASSLIPSNQPQHF
V gene: TRBV9; clone size: .; J gene: TRBJ1-6; D gene: TRBD1; CDR3 DNA: TGTGCCAGCAGCGACGGGACAGGGGCAGATAATTCACCCCTCCACTTT; CDR3 protein: CASSDGTGADNSPLHF
V gene: TRBV4-1; clone size: .; J gene: TRBJ1-2; D gene: TRBD1; CDR3 DNA: TGCGCCAGCAGCCAGTCCGGGACAGGGGTAGGGTATGGCTACACCTTC; CDR3 protein: CASSQSGTGVGYGYTF
V gene: TRBV4-1; clone size: .; J gene: TRBJ2-1; D gene: TRBD2; CDR3 DNA: TGCGCCAGCAGCCAAGGAGAGACTAGCGTCTACAATGAGCAGTTCTTC; CDR3 protein: CASSQGETSVYNEQFF
V gene: TRBV15; clone size: .; J gene: TRBJ1-2; D gene: .; CDR3 DNA: TGTGCCACCAGCAGAGATATAGGGAGCTATGGCTACACCTTC; CDR3 protein: CATSRDIGSYGYTF
V gene: TRBV6-2/TRBV6-3; clone size: .; J gene: TRBJ2-1; D gene: TRBD1; CDR3 DNA: TGTGCCAGCAGTTACTCCGGGACAGGGGGGAATGAGCAGTTCTTC; CDR3 protein: CASSYSGTGGNEQFF
V gene: TRBV3-1/TRBV3-2; clone size: .; J gene: TRBJ1-1; D gene: .; CDR3 DNA: TGTGCCAGCACCAGGGGAGGGGGAGATACTGAAGCTTTCTTT; CDR3 protein: CASTRGGGDTEAFF
V gene: TRBV6-6; clone size: few; J gene: TRBJ2-7; D gene: TRBD2; CDR3 DNA: TGTGCCAGCAGTCGGGGGACTAGCGGGGAACTTTCCTACGAGCAGTACTTC; CDR3 protein: CASSRGTSGELSYEQYF
V gene: TRBV11-2; clone size: .; J gene: TRBJ2-3; D gene: .; CDR3 DNA: TGTGCCAGCAGCTTAGGGACCGGGACGGAGGCAGATACGCAGTATTTT; CDR3 protein: CASSLGTGTEADTQYF
V gene: TRBV6-5; clone size: .; J gene: TRBJ2-7; D gene: TRBD2; CDR3 DNA: TGTGCCAGCAGAACTAGCGGGAAGTACGAGCAGTACTTC; CDR3 protein: CASRTSGKYEQYF
V gene: TRBV15; clone size: .; J gene: TRBJ1-2; D gene: .; CDR3 DNA: TGTGCCACCAGCAGAGATCTGCGGGGGCGGGAGATCTATGGCTACACCTTC; CDR3 protein: CATSRDLRGREIYGYTF
V gene: TRBV11-2; clone size: .; J gene: TRBJ2-1; D gene: .; CDR3 DNA: TGTGCCAGCAGCTACCCCGGGAGCTCCTACAATGAGCAGTTCTTC; CDR3 protein: CASSYPGSSYNEQFF
V gene: TRBV19; clone size: .; J gene: TRBJ1-2; D gene: TRBD1; CDR3 DNA: TGTGCCAGTAGGAGACAGGGGGGGGACTATGGCTACACCTTC; CDR3 protein: CASRRQGGDYGYTF
V gene: TRBV13; clone size: .; J gene: TRBJ2-2; D gene: TRBD2; CDR3 DNA: TGTGCCAGCAGCTCGGGACTAGCGGGGGGGCCAAACACCGGGGAGCTGTTTTTT; CDR3 protein: CASSSGLAGGPNTGELFF
V gene: TRBV4-1; clone size: once; J gene: TRBJ1-2; D gene: TRBD1; CDR3 DNA: TGCGCCAGCAGCCAAGAGGGACAGGGGTACTATGGCTACACCTTC; CDR3 protein: CASSQEGQGYYGYTF
V gene: TRBV12-3/TRBV12-4; clone size: .; J gene: TRBJ1-1; D gene: .; CDR3 DNA: TGTGCCAGCAGTTTAAAGGTGAACACTGAAGCTTTCTTT; CDR3 protein: CASSLKVNTEAFF